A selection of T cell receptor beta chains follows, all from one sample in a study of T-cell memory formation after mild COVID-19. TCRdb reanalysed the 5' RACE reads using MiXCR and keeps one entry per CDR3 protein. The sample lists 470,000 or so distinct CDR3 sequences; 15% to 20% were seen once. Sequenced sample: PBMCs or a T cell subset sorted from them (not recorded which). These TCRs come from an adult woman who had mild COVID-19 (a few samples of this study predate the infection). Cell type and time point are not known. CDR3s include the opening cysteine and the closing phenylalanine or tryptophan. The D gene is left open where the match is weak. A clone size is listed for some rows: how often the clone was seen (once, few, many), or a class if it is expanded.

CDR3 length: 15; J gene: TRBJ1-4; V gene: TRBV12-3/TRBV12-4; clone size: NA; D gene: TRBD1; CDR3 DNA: TGTGCCAGCAGCCAGCTAGGACAGGAAGACGAAAAACTGTTTTTT; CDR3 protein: CASSQLGQEDEKLFF
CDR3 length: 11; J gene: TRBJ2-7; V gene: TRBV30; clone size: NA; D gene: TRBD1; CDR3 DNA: TGTGCCTGGAGTGAAGGGACAGAGAAGTACTTC; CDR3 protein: CAWSEGTEKYF
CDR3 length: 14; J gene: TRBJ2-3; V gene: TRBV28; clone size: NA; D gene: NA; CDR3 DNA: TGTGCCATCCCGCCAGGAGAGGTTTCCGATACGCAGTATTTT; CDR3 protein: CAIPPGEVSDTQYF
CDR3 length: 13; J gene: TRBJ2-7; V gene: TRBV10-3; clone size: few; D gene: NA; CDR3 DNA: TGTGCCATCAGTGATTTGACAGCCTACGAGCAGTACTTC; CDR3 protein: CAISDLTAYEQYF
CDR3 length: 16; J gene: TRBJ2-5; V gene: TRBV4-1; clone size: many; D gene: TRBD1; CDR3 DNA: TGCGCCAGCAGCCAGGGACAGGGGGGACTCCAAGAGACCCAGTACTTC; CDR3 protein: CASSQGQGGLQETQYF
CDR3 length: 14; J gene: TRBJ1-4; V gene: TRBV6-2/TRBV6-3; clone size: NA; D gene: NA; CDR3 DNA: TGTGCCAGCTCACAGCGCCTCGGGGGTGAAAAACTGTTTTTT; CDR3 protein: CASSQRLGGEKLFF
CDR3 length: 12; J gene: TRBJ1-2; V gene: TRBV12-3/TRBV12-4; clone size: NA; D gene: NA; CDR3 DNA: TGTGCCAGCGGGCACCCCTTGTATGGCTACACCTTC; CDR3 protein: CASGHPLYGYTF
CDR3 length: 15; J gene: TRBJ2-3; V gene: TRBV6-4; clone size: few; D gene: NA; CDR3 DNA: TGTGCCAGCAGTGACTCGGGCACTAACACAGATACGCAGTATTTT; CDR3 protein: CASSDSGTNTDTQYF
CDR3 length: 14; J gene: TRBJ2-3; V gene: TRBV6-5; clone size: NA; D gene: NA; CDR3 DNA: TGTGCCAGCAGCCCCGACCTTGGCACAGATACGCAGTATTTT; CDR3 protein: CASSPDLGTDTQYF
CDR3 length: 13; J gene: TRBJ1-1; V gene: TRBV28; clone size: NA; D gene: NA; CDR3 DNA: TGTGCCAGCAGTTTATGGGGACAAAATGAAGCTTTCTTT; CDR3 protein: CASSLWGQNEAFF
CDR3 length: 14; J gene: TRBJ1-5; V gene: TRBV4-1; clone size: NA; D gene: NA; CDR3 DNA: TGCGCCAGCAGCCTGATACCGGTTGGACAGCCCCAGCATTTT; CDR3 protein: CASSLIPVGQPQHF
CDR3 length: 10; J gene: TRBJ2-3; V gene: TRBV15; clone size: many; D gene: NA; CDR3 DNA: TGTGCCACCGGGCGGAATACGCAGTATTTT; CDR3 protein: CATGRNTQYF
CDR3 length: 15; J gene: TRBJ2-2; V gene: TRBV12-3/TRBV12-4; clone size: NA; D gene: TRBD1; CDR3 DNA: TGTGCCAGCAGTACTCTGACAGGGTACACCGGGGAGCTGTTTTTT; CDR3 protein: CASSTLTGYTGELFF
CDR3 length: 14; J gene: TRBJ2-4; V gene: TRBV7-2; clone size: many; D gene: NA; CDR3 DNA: TGTGCCAGCAGCTTAAAGGGGGGGTCGCACATTCAGTACTTC; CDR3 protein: CASSLKGGSHIQYF
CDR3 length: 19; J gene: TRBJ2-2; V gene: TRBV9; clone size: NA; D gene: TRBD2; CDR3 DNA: TGTGCCAGCAGCCCCCACAGGGGACTAGCGGGAGCGGTCACCGGGGAGCTGTTTTTT; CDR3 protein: CASSPHRGLAGAVTGELFF
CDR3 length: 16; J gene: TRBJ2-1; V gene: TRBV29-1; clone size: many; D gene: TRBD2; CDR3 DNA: TGCAGCGTTGCCGGGACAGTGGGGACTAGCTGGAATGAGCAGTTCTTC; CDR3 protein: CSVAGTVGTSWNEQFF
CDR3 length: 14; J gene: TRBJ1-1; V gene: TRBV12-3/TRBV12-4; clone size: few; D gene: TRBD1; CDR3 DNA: TGTGCCAGCAGTCCAAGGATACAGGGGAGCGAAGCTTTCTTT; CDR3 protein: CASSPRIQGSEAFF
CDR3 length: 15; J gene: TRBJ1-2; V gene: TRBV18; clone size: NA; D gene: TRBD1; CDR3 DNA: TGTGCCAGCTCGCGATATACAGGGGGCGACTATGGCTACACCTTC; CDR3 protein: CASSRYTGGDYGYTF
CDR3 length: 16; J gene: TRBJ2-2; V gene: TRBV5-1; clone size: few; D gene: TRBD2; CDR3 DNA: TGCGCCAGCAGCTCGAGCGGGGGGGCCCACACCGGGGAGCTGTTTTTT; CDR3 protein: CASSSSGGAHTGELFF
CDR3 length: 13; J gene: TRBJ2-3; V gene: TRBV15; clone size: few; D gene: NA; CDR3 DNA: TGTGCCACCAGCAGAGATTTCTCCCCCGCACAGTATTTT; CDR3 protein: CATSRDFSPAQYF
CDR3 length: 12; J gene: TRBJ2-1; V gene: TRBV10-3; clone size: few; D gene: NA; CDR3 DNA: TGTGCCATCAGTCTAGTCGAGAATGAGCAGTTCTTC; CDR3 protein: CAISLVENEQFF
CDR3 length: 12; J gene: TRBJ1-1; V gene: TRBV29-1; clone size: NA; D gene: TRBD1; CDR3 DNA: TGCAGCGTTGTACAGGGGATAACTGAAGCTTTCTTT; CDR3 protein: CSVVQGITEAFF
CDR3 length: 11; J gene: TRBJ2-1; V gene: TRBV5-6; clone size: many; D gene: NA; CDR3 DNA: TGTGCCAGCAGCTTAGGGTATGAGCAGTTCTTC; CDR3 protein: CASSLGYEQFF
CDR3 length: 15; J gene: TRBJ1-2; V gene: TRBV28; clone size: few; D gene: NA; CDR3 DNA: TGTGCCAGCAGCCTCGAGAGGGGCCGAGCCTATGGCTACACCTTC; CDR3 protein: CASSLERGRAYGYTF
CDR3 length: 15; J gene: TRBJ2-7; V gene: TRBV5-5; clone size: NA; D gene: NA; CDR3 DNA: TGTGCCAGCAGCTTGGGGCATCAAGCCTCCTACGAGCAGTACTTC; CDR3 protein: CASSLGHQASYEQYF
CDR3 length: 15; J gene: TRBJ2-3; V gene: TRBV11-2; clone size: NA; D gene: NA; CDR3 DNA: TGTGCCAGCAGCTTAAGAGTTGGCCCCCCAGATACGCAGTATTTT; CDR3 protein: CASSLRVGPPDTQYF
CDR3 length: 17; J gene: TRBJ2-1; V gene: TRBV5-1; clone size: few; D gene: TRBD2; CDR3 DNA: TGCGCCAGCAGCCCGGGAGGGGTCCTTAGCTCCTACAATGAGCAGTTCTTC; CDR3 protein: CASSPGGVLSSYNEQFF
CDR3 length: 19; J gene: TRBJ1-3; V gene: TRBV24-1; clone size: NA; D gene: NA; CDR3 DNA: TGTGCCACCAGTGATCCCTCCGAAATGAGACGGAAATCTGGAAACACCATATATTTT; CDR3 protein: CATSDPSEMRRKSGNTIYF
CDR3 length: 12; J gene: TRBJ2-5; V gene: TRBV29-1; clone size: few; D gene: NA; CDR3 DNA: TGCAGCGTTGATGGGATGGAGGAGACCCAGTACTTC; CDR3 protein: CSVDGMEETQYF
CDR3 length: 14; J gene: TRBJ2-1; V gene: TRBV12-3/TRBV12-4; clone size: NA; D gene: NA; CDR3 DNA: TGTGCCAGCAGAGTCCAGGGTCCCTACAATGAGCAGTTCTTC; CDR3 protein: CASRVQGPYNEQFF
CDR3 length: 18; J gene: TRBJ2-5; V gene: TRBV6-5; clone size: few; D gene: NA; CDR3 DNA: TGTGCCAGTACCAGCCTGATTCCCAACAGCCAATTTAAAGAGACCCAGTACTTC; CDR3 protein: CASTSLIPNSQFKETQYF
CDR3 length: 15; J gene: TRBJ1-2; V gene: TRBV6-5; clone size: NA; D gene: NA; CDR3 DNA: TGTGCCAGCAGTAGACAGGCCCCAGCTAACTATGGCTACACCTTC; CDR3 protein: CASSRQAPANYGYTF
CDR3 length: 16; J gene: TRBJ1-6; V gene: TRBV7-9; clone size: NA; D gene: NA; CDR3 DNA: TGTGCCAGCAGCTCAGACCGGGGTCGGAGTAATTCACCCCTCCACTTT; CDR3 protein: CASSSDRGRSNSPLHF
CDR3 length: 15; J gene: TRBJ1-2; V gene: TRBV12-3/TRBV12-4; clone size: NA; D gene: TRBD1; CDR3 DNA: TGTGCCAGCAGGATACCAGGGGGCGCGGGTTATGGCTACACCTTC; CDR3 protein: CASRIPGGAGYGYTF